This TCR beta chain stems from a study of T cells in localized non-small cell lung cancer (dated by TCRdb to 2019 to 2021). Study-wide context: T cell repertoires of 200 to 250 early-stage NSCLC patients were analyzed, with tumors being compared against uninvolved tumor-adjacent lungs. The cohort comprised around 240 treatment-naïve NSCLC patients with resected, localized lung tumors. Of the NSCLC patients, over 120 were male and approximately 97 were female, and the mean age was about 69 years. Overall study results and their limits: Longer overall survival was associated with higher T cell density in blood, whereas shorter survival was associated with higher clonality in adjacent lung. Because multi-region sequencing of the tumors was not done, intratumor heterogeneity could not be ruled out. Uninvolved tumor-adjacent lung showed the highest T cell clonality, higher than tumor, which suggests more focused antigenic responses in the uninvolved tumor-adjacent lung. Because of the exploratory design, TCR variables were selected using unadjusted p-values without false-discovery rate correction. A median of 57 of the top 100 tumor clones turned up in the paired uninvolved adjacent lung, and 25 to 35 of those clones also ranked among the top 100 of that same adjacent lung.

Reading from cysteine to phenylalanine, the CDR3 counts 18 amino acids. Only the CDR3 part of the read is kept: 54 bases, read in frame from the first base. The CDR1 and CDR2 encoded by the germline V gene are KGHSY and FQNENV. Trimming removed 6 bases from V and 0 bases from J, leaving 20 bases between the germline ends. As concerns this clone: Its antigen target is currently unknown. No much larger clone is present one base from it, and per-base qualities are unavailable.

At diagnosis, peripheral blood, uninvolved tumor-adjacent lung and tumor were collected and were preserved as a mix of fresh-frozen and FFPE material. Blood samples were analyzed as peripheral blood mononuclear cells for TCR repertoire profiling. The immunoSEQ Assay was used to sequence TCR beta CDR3 regions from DNA. On the study's bioinformatics: T cell density was computed as TCR beta template counts normalized to usable DNA estimated by amplifying housekeeping genes. Using the preseqR package, richness was estimated by extrapolating to 120,000 templates for tissue samples and 400,000 templates for PBMC samples. Clonality was defined as one minus Pielou's evenness. Differential abundance testing on productive amino-acid clonotypes, with a minimum total count of 5 and an alpha of 0.1, was used to identify tissue-enriched TCRs. The Jaccard Index and the Morisita Overlap Index were used to measure how much the repertoires overlapped between compartments. GLIPH grouped TCR beta CDR3s together with public tetramer-defined viral CDR3s, and a viral motif had to include at least three viral sequences and show V-gene enrichment. Here the immuneACCESS table is served through TCRdb, limited to in-frame sequences with V and J called. Missing clones are a known gap in these copies; in checked studies unresolved V genes cover under half, and the rest lacks a known reason. V and J calls and clone size are as listed in that table; D and trimming were resolved from the DNA. In all, the sample holds tens of thousands of clones, and approximately 84% of those were seen once. Together, the top ten hold 1.3% of the sample.

This receptor was obtained from a female donor at least 60 years old with stage I lung adenocarcinoma. Recombination linked TRBV16 to TRBJ2-2; matching of 7 bases hints at TRBD2 as the D gene. Here the sequenced sample was peripheral blood, taken before any cancer treatment. The DNA reads TGTGCCAGCAGTCTTCAGGGAGGGGGACCTACGAACACCGGGGAGCTGTTTTTT. This gives the protein CASSLQGGGPTNTGELFF.